These 20 T cell receptor beta chains originate from one sample sequenced in a study of multiple sclerosis patients with progressive multifocal leukoencephalopathy. Sequencing was performed with immunoSEQ multiplex PCR; in TCRdb, only in-frame clones are kept and a portion is missing. The sample consists of 25,000 to 35,000 clones, around nine tenths of them appearing once. Time point specified: before natalizumab initiation. The sequenced sample was PBMCs. These receptors were taken from a human donor with multiple sclerosis.

V usage is TRBV11-2 and J usage is TRBJ2-1; D tentatively fits TRBD1 or TRBD2 (6 bases each). Trimming took 4 bases from V and 7 from J, leaving 14 bases between them. The CDR3 loop spans 14 amino acids. Germline CDR1 and CDR2: SGHAT and FQNNGV. CDR3: CASSWAGGGNEQFF. The CDR3 coding sequence is TGTGCCAGCAGCTGGGCCGGAGGGGGAAATGAGCAGTTCTTC.

The chain is built from TRBV6-1 and TRBJ1-2, with D unclear. V was pared by 3 bases and J by 4 bases, with 9 bases between. Germline assignment: CDR1 MNHNS and CDR2 SASEGT. The CDR3 sequence is 13 residues long. The DNA of the CDR3 is TGTGCCAGCAGTGACGGCAGAGCCTATGGCTACACCTTC. This encodes CASSDGRAYGYTF.

The chain employs TRBV5-1 and TRBJ2-7; 8 nucleotides agree with TRBD1. Per the germline V gene, CDR1 is SGHRS and CDR2 is YFSETQ. V lost 6 bases, J lost 2 bases, and 7 bases stayed unmatched. The CDR3 runs 14 residues. The CDR3 spells CASTTAGGTYEQYF. CDR3 nucleotide sequence: TGCGCCAGCACCACGGCAGGGGGCACCTACGAGCAGTACTTC.

The chain is built from TRBV28 and TRBJ1-2; D possibly corresponds to TRBD1 (6 bases). Germline V gene data show CDR1 as MDHEN and CDR2 as SYDVKM. The germline V and J ends were trimmed by 11 bases and 4 bases, with 17 bases remaining between them. The CDR3 spans 13 residues. In nucleotides, the CDR3 is TGTGCCTCCGTCCTGGGAGGGGGCTATGGCTACACCTTC. It yields the protein CASVLGGGYGYTF.

The CDR3 loop reads CASSLWGRSGYTF. For the CDR3, the DNA is TGTGCCAGCAGTTTATGGGGACGAAGTGGCTACACCTTC. This chain connects TRBV27 to TRBJ1-2, with D perhaps TRBD1 (5 bases). CDR1 and CDR2 from the germline V gene are MNHEY and SMNVEV (reference sequence). Trimming pared 1 base from V and 7 bases from J, leaving 10 bases between. The CDR3 length is 13 residues.

CDR3 DNA: TGTGCCAGCAGCCTAGACAGGGCGTATCAGCCCCAGCATTTT. This sequence encodes CASSLDRAYQPQHF. This rearrangement joins TRBV27 to TRBJ1-5; 7 bases map to TRBD1. The V and J ends lost 6 bases and 5 bases, in that order; junction bases with no gene match: 7. Germline values: CDR1 MNHEY, CDR2 SMNVEV (reference sequence). The CDR3 contains 14 residues.

The rearrangement uses TRBV6-6 and TRBJ1-2, with 10 bases identical to TRBD1. This CDR3 spans 16 amino acids. Germline V gene data show CDR1 as MNHNY and CDR2 as SVGAGI (reference sequence). Germline trimming cut 4 bases from V and 4 bases from J; bases unmatched to any gene: 9. In nucleotides, the CDR3 is TGTGCCAGCAGTTCGGTCGGGGACAGGGGACCCTATGGCTACACCTTC. It encodes CASSSVGDRGPYGYTF.

The J gene is TRBJ1-1, the V gene TRBV29-1; D gene uncertain. There are 10 residues in the CDR3. Trimming shortened V by 7 bases and J by 5 bases, and 8 bases separated the two germline ends. Germline V lookup: CDR1 SQVTM, CDR2 ANQGSEA. CDR3 sequence (DNA): TGCAGCGCGGGAGAGACTGAAGCTTTCTTT. Translation gives CSAGETEAFF.

Remarks on this clone: Different DNA sequences within this sample yield the same CDR3. The chain employs TRBV20-1 and TRBJ2-7; possible D gene TRBD2, 5 bases. Trimming took 3 bases from V and 5 from J, leaving 5 bases between them. Germline lookup yields CDR1 DFQATT and CDR2 SNEGSKA (reference sequence). This CDR3 contains 10 residues. The CDR3 bases are TGCAGTGCTAGGAGGGACGAGCAGTACTTC. It yields the protein CSARRDEQYF.

The chain uses TRBV28 and TRBJ1-1, with D uncertain. Looked up from germline, CDR1 is MDHEN and CDR2 is SYDVKM. V was trimmed by 6 bases and J by 0 bases, leaving 17 bases between them. The CDR3 runs 16 residues. The CDR3 DNA reads TGTGCCAGCAGGCGACGGATTACCTTTCTGAACACTGAAGCTTTCTTT. Its translation is CASRRRITFLNTEAFF.

The chain combines TRBV2 with TRBJ1-6; 7 positions agree with TRBD1. The CDR3 covers 15 residues. The V segment lost 3 bases and the J segment 5 bases; nucleotides outside the gene matches: 4. From germline, CDR1 is SNHLY and CDR2 FYNNEI. CDR3 DNA sequence: TGTGCCAGCAGTGACTCGACAGGGCATAATTCACCCCTCCACTTT. The encoded protein is CASSDSTGHNSPLHF.

The chain employs TRBV29-1 and TRBJ1-2, with a possible D match to TRBD1 (5 bases). There are 15 residues in the CDR3. The germline CDR1 and CDR2 sequences are SQVTM and ANQGSEA. V was clipped by 1 base and J by 6 bases, with 18 bases between them. The CDR3 DNA reads TGCAGCGTTGAAGTCTTTGGCAGGGAAAAGAATGGCTACACCTTC. This translates into CSVEVFGREKNGYTF.

The gene calls are TRBV7-9 and TRBJ2-2; unclear D gene. The CDR3 sequence is 12 residues long. Trimming removed 1 base from V and 5 bases from J, with 2 bases in between. Germline V CDR1 and CDR2: SEHNR, FQNEAQ (reference sequence). The CDR3 sequence is CASSLGTGELFF. The CDR3 DNA is TGTGCCAGCAGCTTAGGAACCGGGGAGCTGTTTTTT.

V and J are TRBV4-1 and TRBJ1-5; D unresolved. V lost 4 bases to trimming and J lost 3 bases, with 7 bases between them. The CDR3 is 13 amino acids. The germline gives CDR1 MGHRA, CDR2 YSYEKL. The CDR3 DNA follows: TGCGCCAGCAGCCGGACTCTCAATCAGCCCCAGCATTTT. Translation: CASSRTLNQPQHF.

The V call is TRBV27, the J call TRBJ1-6; D unresolved. CDR3 length: 15 amino acids. From germline, CDR1 is MNHEY and CDR2 SMNVEV (reference sequence). V was trimmed by 6 bases and J by 7 bases, leaving 16 bases between them. CDR3 sequence (DNA): TGTGCCAGCAGGGGGTTGGGGAAAGACAATTCACCCCTCCACTTT. Translation: CASRGLGKDNSPLHF.

The chain uses TRBV7-2 and TRBJ1-2, with a possible D match to TRBD1 (5 bases). Trimming took off 4 bases at V and 8 bases at J, with 14 bases between the two ends. The CDR3 is 13 amino acids. Germline CDR1 SGHTA, CDR2 FQGNSA. CDR3 amino acids: CASSSLRGTGYTF. The CDR3 DNA is TGTGCCAGCAGCTCCCTCAGAGGGACCGGCTACACCTTC.

V gene TRBV30 combines with J gene TRBJ1-3, with D perhaps TRBD1 (6 bases). Deletions cut 0 bases from V and 0 bases from J, with 15 bases between. The CDR3 spans 17 residues. Germline assignment: CDR1 GTSNPN and CDR2 SVGIG (reference sequence). CDR3 nucleotides: TGTGCCTGGAGTGTACAGGGTTTGACAGTCTCTGGAAACACCATATATTTT. This encodes CAWSVQGLTVSGNTIYF.

Comment on this clone: Other nucleotide sequences from this sample produce the same CDR3. The chain joins TRBV7-2 to TRBJ1-4, with a possible D match to TRBD1 (5 bases). CDR1 and CDR2 from the germline V gene are SGHTA and FQGNSA. This CDR3 has 16 residues. Between the trimmed V and J ends, which lost 5 bases and 3 bases, there was a span of 16 bases. In DNA form, the CDR3 reads TGTGCCAGCAGCATACAGCCGGGACTGCCTAATGAAAAACTGTTTTTT. Translation: CASSIQPGLPNEKLFF.

V gene TRBV30 combines with J gene TRBJ1-2, with TRBD1 as a possible D gene (6 bases). The CDR3 is 16 amino acids. CDR1 is GTSNPN and CDR2 is SVGIG in the germline V gene (reference sequence). Trimming cost V 0 bases and J 5 bases, with 19 bases left between them. CDR3 protein: CAWSVRSWGQGYGYTF. In DNA form, the CDR3 reads TGTGCCTGGAGTGTACGGAGCTGGGGGCAGGGGTATGGCTACACCTTC.

J is TRBJ1-2 and V is TRBV6-1, with 10 nucleotides matching TRBD1. CDR1 is MNHNS and CDR2 is SASEGT in the germline V gene. Trimming took 6 bases from V and 6 from J; bases not matched to a gene: 10. This CDR3 comprises 15 residues. This CDR3 reads CASRPPGQGGNGYTF. CDR3 nucleotides: TGTGCCAGCAGGCCCCCAGGACAGGGGGGTAATGGCTACACCTTC.